This T cell receptor beta chain was captured by sequencing in a study of T cells after posttransplantation cyclophosphamide. General study findings and limits: Donor CD8+ memory clones often dominated recipient blood repertoires at later times. TRB clonality was highly associated with recipient CMV seropositivity and reactivation. Tissue-infiltrating T cells from skin or gut overlapped little with blood T cells.

CDR1 and CDR2 from the germline V gene are SGDLS and YYNGEE. This CDR3 contains 15 residues. Trimming took off 3 bases at V and 2 bases at J, with 13 bases between the two ends. Sequencing used immunoSEQ multiplex PCR; TCRdb keeps in-frame clones, though not all of them. The repertoire holds 10,000 to 12,000 clones, with approximately 86% as singletons. Cyclophosphamide on days +3 and +4 followed busulfan-fludarabine conditioning and a marrow graft. The table lists this clone with a count of one. Its antigen is currently unknown. The receptor's source is a male patient younger than 45 who received an allogeneic stem cell transplant from a related donor, was CMV-positive, and had acute GVHD only. Some of the T cells may derive from the graft donor. The source material was CD4+ T cells sorted from PBMCs, sampled after allogeneic stem cell transplant with posttransplant cyclophosphamide. This chain joins TRBV9 and TRBJ2-3; D unresolved. CDR3 region: CASSARISSTDTQYF. DNA of the CDR3: TGTGCCAGCAGCGCGCGGATATCTTCCACAGATACGCAGTATTTT.